The T cell receptor (beta chain) described here comes from a study of patients and donors after allogeneic stem cell transplantation. One entry per CDR3 protein, called by TCRdb with MiXCR from the RT-PCR reads. The repertoire has approximately 160,000 distinct CDR3 sequences, about 32% of them found once; the top ten carry approximately 3.5%. CDR3 length: 14 amino acids. V was clipped by 7 bases and J by 0 bases, with 8 bases between them. The V gene's germline CDR1 is SGHKS and CDR2 YYEKEE (reference sequence). The chain carries TRBV5-5 and TRBJ1-6, with D unclear. Sequencing input: blood, either unsorted or a sorted T cell fraction (not recorded which). This clonotype was sampled from a human donor who was either an allogeneic HSCT recipient or a stem cell or donor lymphocyte infusion donor (not recorded which). It is not recorded whose cells these are; they may come from a transplant donor. Written as DNA, the CDR3 is TGTGCCAGCGACGCATACTCCTATAATTCACCCCTCCACTTT. It yields the protein CASDAYSYNSPLHF.